This note documents a single T cell receptor (beta chain) sequence. Which antigen it targets is not known. There are no base qualities to consult, and no much larger clone falls within one base. Receptors were amplified or captured by the immunoSEQ multiplex PCR assay. This immuneACCESS table, as held by TCRdb, lists in-frame sequences with V and J called but not all clones. Of the missing ones, under half trace to an unresolved V gene in checked studies; the others have no known cause. The sample table lists approximately 12,000 clones, 71% of them with a count of one. The ten largest clones take up approximately 12% of the sample. The sample originates from a study of T cells after somatic rescue of genetic block (dated by TCRdb to 2020 to 2022). The study in broad terms: The study assessed how robust, over the long term, a T-cell system was when the system had developed through somatic rescue of a genetic block in T-cell development.

The junction shows trimming of 4 bases on V and 3 bases on J, plus 10 bases between the germline ends. CDR1 KGHSH and CDR2 LQKENI were looked up in the germline V gene. The CDR3 numbers 14 residues from cysteine through phenylalanine. The retained sequence is limited to the CDR3, 42 bases, with the frame set at the first base. The sequence came from a boy aged 5-17 years. Sequencing was done on a sample of peripheral blood mononuclear cells (PBMCs). The sequence joins TRBV18 to TRBJ1-5; tentative D gene TRBD1, with 5 bases matching. The sequence in DNA is TGTGCCAGCTCACTAGGGGTACACAATCAGCCCCAGCATTTT. This gives the protein CASSLGVHNQPQHF.